The subject of this entry is one T cell receptor (beta chain). V was shortened by 1 base and J by 11 bases, with 9 bases between the two germline ends. This CDR3 has 12 residues. Per germline, CDR1 LGHDT and CDR2 YNNKEL (reference sequence). These data are taken from a study of blood T cell repertoires in COVID-19. Study in general: Acute-phase and convalescent COVID-19 samples originated in the United States, Italy and Spain. Nucleic acid was either cDNA or gDNA, and it came from T cells, B-cell-depleted T cells, or PBMCs.

In the source study's methods: Estimates of nucleated cell counts were drawn from the amplification of reference gene primers. Clones were read by immunoSEQ multiplex PCR, and TCRdb kept only the in-frame ones, dropping some. The V and J calls and clone size are taken from that table; D and trimming were inferred from the DNA. The sample includes about 35,000 clones, more than 70% seen only once; the top ten take around 45%. The specimen was peripheral blood. V gene TRBV3-1 (or the pseudogene TRBV3-2) combines with J gene TRBJ2-1, with TRBD2 as a possible D gene (6 bases). The TCR comes from a man between 60 and 75 years old with active or convalescent COVID-19. CDR3 region: CASSQVGGQQFF. The CDR3 bases are TGTGCCAGCAGCCAAGTGGGAGGACAGCAGTTCTTC.